A selection of T cell receptor beta chains follows, all from one sample in a study of shared clonotypes between healthy human individuals. TCRdb's table, derived via immunoSEQ multiplex PCR, lists solely in-frame clones and lacks some. The sample has hundreds of thousands of clones, about 96% seen once. Input material: naive CD8+ T cells sorted from blood. The source is a man aged 25-45 years in good health. The CDR3 runs from the conserved cysteine through the conserved F or W. A D gene is named only where the DNA matches it firmly. Size values are once, few and many counts, or a class for expanded clones, and some rows have none.

v_gene	j_gene	d_gene	abundance	CDR3nt	CDR3aa
TRBV9	TRBJ2-7	NA	once	TGTGCCAGCAGCGTAGGGCAGGGGGGCGAGCAGTACTTC	CASSVGQGGEQYF
TRBV14	TRBJ2-1	NA	NA	TGTGCCAGCAGCCAAGGGGGAATGCAGTTCTTC	CASSQGGMQFF
TRBV11-2	TRBJ1-4	TRBD1	NA	TGTGCCAGCAGCTCGCCGGACAGGGGACGTGGTGAAAAACTGTTTTTT	CASSSPDRGRGEKLFF
TRBV5-1	TRBJ2-7	TRBD1	NA	TGCGCCAGCAGTCATGGACAGGGGGCGTCTAACGAGCAGTACTTC	CASSHGQGASNEQYF
TRBV7-6	TRBJ2-1	TRBD1	NA	TGTGCCAGCCGCCTTCGTGGGACAGGGGGCGATGAGCAGTTCTTC	CASRLRGTGGDEQFF
TRBV19	TRBJ2-5	TRBD1	NA	TGTGCCAGTAGATCTACAGGGGGAGAGACCCAGTACTTC	CASRSTGGETQYF
TRBV4-1	TRBJ2-7	TRBD1	NA	TGCGCCAGCAGCCAAGACTCTCGGACAGGCTCCTACGAGCAGTACTTC	CASSQDSRTGSYEQYF
TRBV7-9	TRBJ1-5	NA	NA	TGTGCCAGCAGCTTAGAGCCGTCTAGCAATCAGCCCCAGCATTTT	CASSLEPSSNQPQHF
TRBV5-1	TRBJ2-3	NA	NA	TGCGCCAGCAGCTTCACGGTGGGGGATACGCAGTATTTT	CASSFTVGDTQYF
TRBV19	TRBJ2-7	TRBD2	NA	TGTGCCAGTAGTATCCCCGGGACTAGCGTTTACGAGCAGTACTTC	CASSIPGTSVYEQYF
TRBV2	TRBJ2-1	NA	once	TGTGCCAGCAGTCCCCTTCAAGGGGGGTTCAATGAGCAGTTCTTC	CASSPLQGGFNEQFF
TRBV19	TRBJ1-1	NA	NA	TGTGCCAGTAGTAAACTCTCAGGGAGGAACACTGAAGCTTTCTTT	CASSKLSGRNTEAFF
TRBV27	TRBJ2-7	NA	NA	TGTGCCAGCAGTCCCAGACGAGTCTACGAGCAGTACTTC	CASSPRRVYEQYF
TRBV7-6	TRBJ2-7	NA	NA	TGTGCCAGCAGCTTAGGTCACCCAGGAACCTACGAGCAGTACTTC	CASSLGHPGTYEQYF
TRBV19	TRBJ2-5	NA	NA	TGTGCCAGTAGTATAGTACCGATTGCCGTCAGCGCCCAAGAGACCCAGTACTTC	CASSIVPIAVSAQETQYF
TRBV6-6	TRBJ2-7	NA	NA	TGTGCCAGCAGGGACATTACCTACGAGCAGTACTTC	CASRDITYEQYF
TRBV15	TRBJ2-7	TRBD2	NA	TGTGCCACCAGTCCAGCGGGGTCCTACGAGCAGTACTTC	CATSPAGSYEQYF
TRBV7-6	TRBJ2-1	TRBD2	NA	TGTGCCAGCAGCTTAAACCCAATAGCGGGAGGATTGAATGAGCAGTTCTTC	CASSLNPIAGGLNEQFF
TRBV2	TRBJ2-1	NA	NA	TGTGCCAGCAGTGAACGGGGTGCTAGCTCCTACAATGAGCAGTTCTTC	CASSERGASSYNEQFF
TRBV9	TRBJ1-1	NA	NA	TGTGCCAGCAGCCCCCGCGCCGGTGAAGCTTTCTTT	CASSPRAGEAFF
TRBV10-3	TRBJ2-1	TRBD2	NA	TGTGCCATCAGTGAGTCTAAGGCTAGCGGGAATGATGAGCAGTTCTTC	CAISESKASGNDEQFF
TRBV18	TRBJ1-5	NA	NA	TGTGCCAGCTCACCAGAGGACGCAGGGCCGAAAGGTCAGCCCCAGCATTTT	CASSPEDAGPKGQPQHF
TRBV7-9	TRBJ2-3	NA	NA	TGTGCCAGCAGCTTACCCCCCCACGTAGATACGCAGTATTTT	CASSLPPHVDTQYF
TRBV29-1	TRBJ2-3	NA	NA	TGCAGCGTAGACCGGGACAACAGGGCAGATACGCAGTATTTT	CSVDRDNRADTQYF
TRBV5-6	TRBJ2-1	TRBD2	NA	TGTGCCAGCAGCCGCCCCCGGACTCGGCTAGCGGGAGCAACGGATGAGCAGTTCTTC	CASSRPRTRLAGATDEQFF
TRBV2	TRBJ1-1	NA	NA	TGTGCCTGTTCGTCCAGCGCCCTCATGAACACTGAAGCTTTCTTT	CACSSSALMNTEAFF
TRBV27	TRBJ2-6	NA	NA	TGTGCCAGCACCAGACGGAGATCTGGGGCCAACGTCCTGACTTTC	CASTRRRSGANVLTF
TRBV27	TRBJ1-1	TRBD1	NA	TGTGCCAGCAGTTTTTCGACAGGGGAAATGAACACTGAAGCTTTCTTT	CASSFSTGEMNTEAFF
TRBV19	TRBJ2-1	TRBD1	NA	TGTGCCAGTAGTATAGATCGACAGGGCAATGAGCAGTTCTTC	CASSIDRQGNEQFF
TRBV28	TRBJ2-2	NA	NA	TGTGCCAGCAGTTTAAGGGGGGCGAGAAATGCTCCGGAGCTGTTTTTT	CASSLRGARNAPELFF
TRBV29-1	TRBJ2-7	TRBD2	NA	TGCAGCGTTGAATTTGTTACGGCCCGGGAGCGGGAGGGCCCGGTATTCGGCGAGCAGTACTTC	CSVEFVTAREREGPVFGEQYF
TRBV28	TRBJ2-7	TRBD1	NA	TGTGCCAGCAGTGTACAGGGGAGTGACTACGAGCAGTACTTC	CASSVQGSDYEQYF
TRBV27	TRBJ2-1	TRBD2	NA	TGTGCCTCCGGGGGGAGCTCCTACAATGAGCAGTTCTTC	CASGGSSYNEQFF
TRBV29-1	TRBJ2-7	NA	NA	TGCAGCGTCACACGGGACACCAGCTACGAGCAGTACTTC	CSVTRDTSYEQYF